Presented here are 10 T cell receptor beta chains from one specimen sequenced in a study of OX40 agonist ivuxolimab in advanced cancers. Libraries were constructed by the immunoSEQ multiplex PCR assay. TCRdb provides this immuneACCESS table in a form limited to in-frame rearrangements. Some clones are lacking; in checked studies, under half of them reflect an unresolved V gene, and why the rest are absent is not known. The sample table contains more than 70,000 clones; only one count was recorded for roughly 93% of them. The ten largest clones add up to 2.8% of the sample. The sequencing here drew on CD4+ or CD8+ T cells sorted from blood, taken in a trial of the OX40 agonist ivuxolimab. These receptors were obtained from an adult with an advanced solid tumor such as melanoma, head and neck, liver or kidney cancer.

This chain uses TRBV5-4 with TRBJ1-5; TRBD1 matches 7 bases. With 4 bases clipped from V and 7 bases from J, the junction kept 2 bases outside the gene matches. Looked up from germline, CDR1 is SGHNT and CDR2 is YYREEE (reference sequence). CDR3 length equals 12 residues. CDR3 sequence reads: CASSRDSQPQHF. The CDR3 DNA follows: TGTGCCAGCAGCAGGGACAGCCAGCCCCAGCATTTT.

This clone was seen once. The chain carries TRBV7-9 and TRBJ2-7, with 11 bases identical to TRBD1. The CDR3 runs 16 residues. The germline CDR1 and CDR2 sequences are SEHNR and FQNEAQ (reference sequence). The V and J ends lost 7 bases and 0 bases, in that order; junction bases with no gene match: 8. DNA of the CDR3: TGTGCCAGCAATCCCAGAGGGACAGGGGGCTCCTACGAGCAGTACTTC. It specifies CASNPRGTGGSYEQYF.

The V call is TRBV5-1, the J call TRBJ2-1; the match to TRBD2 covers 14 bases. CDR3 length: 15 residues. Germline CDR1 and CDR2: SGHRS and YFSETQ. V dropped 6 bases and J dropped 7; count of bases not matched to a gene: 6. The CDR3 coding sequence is TGCGCCAGCAAGGGACTAGCGGGAGAGCGGAATGAGCAGTTCTTC. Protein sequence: CASKGLAGERNEQFF.

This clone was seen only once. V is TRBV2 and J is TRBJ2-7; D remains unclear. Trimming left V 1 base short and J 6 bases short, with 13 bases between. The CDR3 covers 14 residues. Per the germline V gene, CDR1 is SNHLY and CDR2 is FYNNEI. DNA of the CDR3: TGTGCCAGCAGTGAAGAGTCGGGCCCCAGCGAGCAGTACTTC. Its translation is CASSEESGPSEQYF.

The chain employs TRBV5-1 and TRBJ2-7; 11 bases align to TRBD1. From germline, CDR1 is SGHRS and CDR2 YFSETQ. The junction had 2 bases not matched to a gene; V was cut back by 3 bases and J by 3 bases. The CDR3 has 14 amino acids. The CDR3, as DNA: TGCGCCAGCAGCTCCGGGACAGGGGGCTACGAGCAGTACTTC. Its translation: CASSSGTGGYEQYF.

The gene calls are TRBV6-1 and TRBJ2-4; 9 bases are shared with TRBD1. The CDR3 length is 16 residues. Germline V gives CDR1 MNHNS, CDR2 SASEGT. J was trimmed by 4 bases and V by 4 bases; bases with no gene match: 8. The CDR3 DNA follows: TGTGCCAGCAGTGGGTCGACAGGGGGGAGGAAAAACATTCAGTACTTC. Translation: CASSGSTGGRKNIQYF.

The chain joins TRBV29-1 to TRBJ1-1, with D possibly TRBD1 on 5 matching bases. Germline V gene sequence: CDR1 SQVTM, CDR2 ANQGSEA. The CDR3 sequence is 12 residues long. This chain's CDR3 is CRAGTRNTEAFF. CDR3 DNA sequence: TGCAGGGCGGGGACGAGGAACACTGAAGCTTTCTTT. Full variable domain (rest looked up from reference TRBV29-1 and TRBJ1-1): SAVISQKPSRDICQRGTSLTIQCQVDSQVTMMFWYRQQPGQSLTLIATANQGSEATYESGFVIDKFPISRPNLTFSTLTVSNMSPEDSSIYLCRAGTRNTEAFFGQGTRLTVV.

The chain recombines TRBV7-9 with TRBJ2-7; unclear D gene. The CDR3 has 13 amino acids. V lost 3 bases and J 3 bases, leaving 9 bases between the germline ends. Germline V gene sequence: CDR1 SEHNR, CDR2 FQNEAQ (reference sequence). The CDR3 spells CASSLTDLYEQYF. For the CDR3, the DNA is TGTGCCAGCAGCTTGACGGACCTCTACGAGCAGTACTTC.

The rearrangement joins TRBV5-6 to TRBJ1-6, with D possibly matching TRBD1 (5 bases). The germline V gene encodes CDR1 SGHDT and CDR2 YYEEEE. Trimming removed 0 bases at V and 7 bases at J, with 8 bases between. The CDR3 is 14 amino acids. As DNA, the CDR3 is TGTGCCAGCAGCTTGGAGGCAGGGAATTCACCCCTCCACTTT. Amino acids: CASSLEAGNSPLHF. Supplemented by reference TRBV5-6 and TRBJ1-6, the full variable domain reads DAGVTQSPTHLIKTRGQQVTLRCSPKSGHDTVSWYQQALGQGPQFIFQYYEEEERQRGNFPDRFSGHQFPNYSSELNVNALLLGDSALYLCASSLEAGNSPLHFGNGTRLTVT.

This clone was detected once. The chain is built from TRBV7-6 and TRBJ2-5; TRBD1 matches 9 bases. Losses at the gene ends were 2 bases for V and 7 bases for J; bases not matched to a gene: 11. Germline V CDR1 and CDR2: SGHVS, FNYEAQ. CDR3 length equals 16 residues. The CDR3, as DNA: TGTGCCAGCAGCTTATGGGACAGGGTTATTTCTGGGACCCAGTACTTC. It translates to CASSLWDRVISGTQYF.